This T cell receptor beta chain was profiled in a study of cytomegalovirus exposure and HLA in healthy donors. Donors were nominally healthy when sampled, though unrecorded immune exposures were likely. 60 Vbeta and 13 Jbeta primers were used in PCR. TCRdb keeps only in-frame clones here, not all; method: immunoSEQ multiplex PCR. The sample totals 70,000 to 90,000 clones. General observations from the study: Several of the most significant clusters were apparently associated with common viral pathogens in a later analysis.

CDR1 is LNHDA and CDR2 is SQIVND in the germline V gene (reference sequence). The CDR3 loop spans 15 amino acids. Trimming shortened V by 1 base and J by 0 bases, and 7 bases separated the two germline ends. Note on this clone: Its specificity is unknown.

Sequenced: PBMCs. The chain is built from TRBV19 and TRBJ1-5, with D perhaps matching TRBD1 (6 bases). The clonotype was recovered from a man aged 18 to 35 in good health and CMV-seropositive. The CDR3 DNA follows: TGTGCCAGTAGTATAGGAGGGGGTAGCAATCAGCCCCAGCATTTT. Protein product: CASSIGGGSNQPQHF.